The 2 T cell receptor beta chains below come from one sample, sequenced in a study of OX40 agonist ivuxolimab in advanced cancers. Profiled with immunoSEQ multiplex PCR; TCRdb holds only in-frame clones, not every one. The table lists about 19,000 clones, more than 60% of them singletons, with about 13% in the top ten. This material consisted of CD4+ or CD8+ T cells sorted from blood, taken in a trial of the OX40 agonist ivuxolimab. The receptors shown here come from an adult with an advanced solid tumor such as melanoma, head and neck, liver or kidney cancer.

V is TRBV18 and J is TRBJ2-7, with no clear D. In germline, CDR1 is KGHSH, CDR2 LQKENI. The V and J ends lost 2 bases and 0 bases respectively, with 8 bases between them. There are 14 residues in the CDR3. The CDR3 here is CASSPNGNSYEQYF. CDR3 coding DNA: TGTGCCAGCTCACCAAATGGTAACTCCTACGAGCAGTACTTC. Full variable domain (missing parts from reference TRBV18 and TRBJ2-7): NAGVMQNPRHLVRRRGQEARLRCSPMKGHSHVYWYRQLPEEGLKFMVYLQKENIIDESGMPKERFSAEFPKEGPSILRIQQVVRGDSAAYFCASSPNGNSYEQYFGPGTRLTVT.

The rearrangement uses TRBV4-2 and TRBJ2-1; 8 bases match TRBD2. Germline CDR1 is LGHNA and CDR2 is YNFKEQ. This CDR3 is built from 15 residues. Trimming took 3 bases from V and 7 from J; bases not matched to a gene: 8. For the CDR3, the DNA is TGTGCCAGCAGCCATCTTGCGGGGGGCAATAATGAGCAGTTCTTC. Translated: CASSHLAGGNNEQFF.